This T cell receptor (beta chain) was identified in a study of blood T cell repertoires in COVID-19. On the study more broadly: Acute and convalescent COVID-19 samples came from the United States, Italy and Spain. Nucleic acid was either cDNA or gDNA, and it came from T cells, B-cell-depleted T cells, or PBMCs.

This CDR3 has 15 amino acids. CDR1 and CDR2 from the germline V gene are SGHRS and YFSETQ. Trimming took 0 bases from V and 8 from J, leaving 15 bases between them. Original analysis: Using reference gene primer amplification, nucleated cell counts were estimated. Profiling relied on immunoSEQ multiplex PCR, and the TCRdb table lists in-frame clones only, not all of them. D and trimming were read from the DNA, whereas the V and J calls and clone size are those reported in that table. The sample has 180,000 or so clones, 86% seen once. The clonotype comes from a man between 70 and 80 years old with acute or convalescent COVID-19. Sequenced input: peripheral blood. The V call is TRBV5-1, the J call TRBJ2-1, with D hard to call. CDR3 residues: CASSLVCQQQHEQFF. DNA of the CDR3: TGCGCCAGCAGCTTGGTTTGCCAACAGCAGCATGAGCAGTTCTTC.